This T cell receptor beta chain came from a study of T cell responses to AZD1222 COVID-19 vaccine. V was pared by 0 bases and J by 0 bases, with 2 bases of the junction left unmatched. The CDR3 loop spans 15 amino acids. The germline CDR1 and CDR2 sequences are SGHRS and YFSETQ. TCRdb's copy holds only in-frame clones and misses some; the assay was immunoSEQ multiplex PCR. The sample has about 180,000 clones, more than 75% seen once; the top ten hold 20% to 30%. Study conclusions and caveats: Per reports, nearly half of all spike-specific TCRs target regions that are unmutated in variants. Among AZD1222 vaccinees, only six or seven were seropositive at baseline. Elevations in Spike-specific TCR breadth and depth followed administration of two AZD1222 doses.

With regard to this clone: The target antigen is unknown.

The chain carries TRBV5-1 and TRBJ2-7, with 8 bases identical to TRBD2. The sequencing used peripheral blood, collected 28 days after the second AZD1222 dose. This sequence was found in an adult who received the AZD1222 COVID-19 vaccine. This chain's CDR3 is CASSLVGTSSYEQYF. The CDR3 nucleotides read TGCGCCAGCAGCTTGGTGGGGACTAGCTCCTACGAGCAGTACTTC. Variable domain in full (rest from reference TRBV5-1 and TRBJ2-7): KAGVTQTPRYLIKTRGQQVTLSCSPISGHRSVSWYQQTPGQGLQFLFEYFSETQRNKGNFPGRFSGRQFSNSRSEMNVSTLELGDSALYLCASSLVGTSSYEQYFGPGTRLTVT.